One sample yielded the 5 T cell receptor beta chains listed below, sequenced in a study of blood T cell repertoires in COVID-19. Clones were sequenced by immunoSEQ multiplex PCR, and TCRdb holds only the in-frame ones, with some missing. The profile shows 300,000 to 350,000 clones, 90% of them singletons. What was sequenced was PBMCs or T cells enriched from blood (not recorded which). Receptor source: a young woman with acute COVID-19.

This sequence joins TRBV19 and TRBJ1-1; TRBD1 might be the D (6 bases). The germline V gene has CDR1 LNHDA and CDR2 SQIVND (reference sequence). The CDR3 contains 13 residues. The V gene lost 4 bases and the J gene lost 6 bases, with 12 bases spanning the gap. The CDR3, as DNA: TGTGCCAGTAGTACGAGGACAGATCCTGAAGCTTTCTTT. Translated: CASSTRTDPEAFF.

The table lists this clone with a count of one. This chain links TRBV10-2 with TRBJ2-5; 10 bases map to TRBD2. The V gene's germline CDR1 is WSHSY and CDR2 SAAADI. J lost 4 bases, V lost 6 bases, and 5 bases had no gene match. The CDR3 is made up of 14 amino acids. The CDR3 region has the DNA TGCGCCAGCAGCCTAGCGGGAGTACGAGAGACCCAGTACTTC. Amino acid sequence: CASSLAGVRETQYF.

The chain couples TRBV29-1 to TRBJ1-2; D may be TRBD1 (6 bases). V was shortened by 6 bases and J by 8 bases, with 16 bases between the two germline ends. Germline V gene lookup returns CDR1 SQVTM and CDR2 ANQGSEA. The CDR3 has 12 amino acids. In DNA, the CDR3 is TGCAGCGTGGGCAACAGGGATCGCGGCTACACCTTC. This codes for CSVGNRDRGYTF.

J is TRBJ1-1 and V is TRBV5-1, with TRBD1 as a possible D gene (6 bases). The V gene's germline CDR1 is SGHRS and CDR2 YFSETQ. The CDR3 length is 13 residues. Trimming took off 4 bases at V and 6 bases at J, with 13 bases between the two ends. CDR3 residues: CASSPTQGPEAFF. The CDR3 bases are TGCGCCAGCAGCCCCACCCAGGGGCCTGAAGCTTTCTTT. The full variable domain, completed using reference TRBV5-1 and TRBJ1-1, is KAGVTQTPRYLIKTRGQQVTLSCSPISGHRSVSWYQQTPGQGLQFLFEYFSETQRNKGNFPGRFSGRQFSNSRSEMNVSTLELGDSALYLCASSPTQGPEAFFGQGTRLTVV.

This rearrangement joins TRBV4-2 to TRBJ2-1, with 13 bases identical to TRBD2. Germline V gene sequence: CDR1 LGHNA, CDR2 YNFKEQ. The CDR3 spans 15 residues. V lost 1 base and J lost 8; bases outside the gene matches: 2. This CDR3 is CASSQGTSGSDEQFF. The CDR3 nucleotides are TGTGCCAGCAGCCAAGGGACTAGCGGGAGCGATGAGCAGTTCTTC.